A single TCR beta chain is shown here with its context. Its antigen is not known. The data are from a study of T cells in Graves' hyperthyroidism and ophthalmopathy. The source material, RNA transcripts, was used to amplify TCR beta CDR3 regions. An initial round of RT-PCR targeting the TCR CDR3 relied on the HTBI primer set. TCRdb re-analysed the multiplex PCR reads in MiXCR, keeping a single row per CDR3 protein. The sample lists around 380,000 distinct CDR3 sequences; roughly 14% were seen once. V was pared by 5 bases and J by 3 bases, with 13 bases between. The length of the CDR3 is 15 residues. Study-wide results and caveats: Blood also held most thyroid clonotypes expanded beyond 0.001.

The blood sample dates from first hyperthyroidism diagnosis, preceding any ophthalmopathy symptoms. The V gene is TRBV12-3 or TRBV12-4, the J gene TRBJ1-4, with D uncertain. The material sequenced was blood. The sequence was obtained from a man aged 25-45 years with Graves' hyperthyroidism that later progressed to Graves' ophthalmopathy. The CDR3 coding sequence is TGTGCCAGCAGTATCGGCGCGCAGGCTAATGAAAAACTGTTTTTT. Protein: CASSIGAQANEKLFF.